What follows is one TCR beta chain and its context. The record originates from a study of technical replicates of blood from a handful of donors. Profiled with immunoSEQ multiplex PCR; TCRdb holds only in-frame clones, not every one. The data contain fewer than 45,000 clones, 96% of them seen just once; the ten biggest clones take up approximately 0.37%. The CDR3 is 15 amino acids. Germline lookup yields CDR1 MDHEN and CDR2 SYDVKM. The chain couples TRBV28 to TRBJ2-5; 10 bases line up with TRBD2. The sample comprised T cells isolated from PBMCs. This clonotype was sampled from a human donor in good health. The CDR3 region has the DNA TGTGCTCATCAAGAGGCTAGCGGGAGTATGGAGACCCAGTACTTC. Residues: CAHQEASGSMETQYF.